The source of this TCR beta chain is a study of blood T cell repertoires in COVID-19. Study context: Sites across the United States, Italy and Spain contributed samples from acute and convalescent COVID-19. PBMCs, B-cell-depleted T cells, or T cells provided the cDNA or gDNA that made up the material.

The V and J ends lost 3 bases and 4 bases, in that order; junction bases with no gene match: 6. CDR1 and CDR2 (germline): MNHNS, SASEGT. This CDR3 comprises 15 residues. Sequencing used immunoSEQ multiplex PCR; TCRdb keeps in-frame clones, though not all of them. The sample has 150,000 to 200,000 clones, 65% to 85% seen once; the top ten hold roughly 2.9%. The rearrangement joins TRBV6-1 to TRBJ2-7, with TRBD2 identical over 10 bases. The sequenced sample was peripheral blood. The receptor was derived from a woman aged 55-69 years with acute or convalescent COVID-19. The CDR3 here is CASSDTGLAVYEQYF. Written as DNA, the CDR3 is TGTGCCAGCAGTGATACCGGACTAGCGGTATACGAGCAGTACTTC.